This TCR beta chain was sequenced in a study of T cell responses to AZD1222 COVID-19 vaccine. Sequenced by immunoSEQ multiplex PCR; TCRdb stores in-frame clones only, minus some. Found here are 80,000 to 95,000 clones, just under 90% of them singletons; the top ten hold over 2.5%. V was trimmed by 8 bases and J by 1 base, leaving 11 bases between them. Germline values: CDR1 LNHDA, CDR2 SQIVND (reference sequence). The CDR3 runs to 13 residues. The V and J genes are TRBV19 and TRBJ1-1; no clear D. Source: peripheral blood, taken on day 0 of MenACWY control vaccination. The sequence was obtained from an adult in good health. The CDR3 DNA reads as TGTGCCAGTCCCTCGGACCGGAACACTGAAGCTTTCTTT. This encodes CASPSDRNTEAFF.